This T cell receptor (beta chain) was recovered during a study of blood T cells in healthy people across ages. General observations from the study: Across the age range, TCR beta diversity per million T cells fell in a roughly linear way.

Combining a sample-barcoded 5' primer with a J-beta primer mix, a second PCR ran for roughly 7 to 12 cycles. Every cDNA molecule carried a tag from a template-switch adaptor bearing 12 random nucleotides. TCRdb re-analysed the 5' RACE reads in MiXCR, keeping a single row per CDR3 protein. The table records about 580,000 distinct CDR3 sequences, more than 45% of them present only once. Germline CDR1 and CDR2: GTSNPN and SVGIG (reference sequence). CDR3 length equals 13 residues. V was trimmed by 7 bases and J by 3 bases, leaving 15 bases between them. Comment on this clonotype: Its specificity is not known.

This clonotype was sampled from an elderly man in good health. V is TRBV30 and J is TRBJ1-2; D remains ambiguous. Sequences were obtained from blood. The CDR3 protein is CASIPGEDYGYTF. The CDR3 region has the DNA TGTGCCTCGATACCCGGAGAAGACTATGGCTACACCTTC.